This T cell receptor beta chain comes out of a study of T-cell reconstitution after alpha-beta-depleted transplantation in children. The length of the CDR3 is 16 residues. Unmatched junction bases numbered 12, after V lost 3 bases and J lost 7 bases. The V gene's germline CDR1 is DFQATT and CDR2 SNEGSKA (reference sequence). As to this clonotype: A much more abundant neighbour one base away suggests this may be a read error.

For TCRbeta, the library was prepared with unique molecular identifiers. TCRdb re-called the PCR reads with MiXCR, one entry per CDR3 protein. Of roughly 500,000 distinct CDR3 sequences in the sample, about 30% were seen once. The chain uses TRBV20-1 and TRBJ2-1; 10 positions agree with TRBD2. This TCR derives from a human donor who donated a stem cell graft to a child with aplastic anemia. The sample in question was PBMCs from the stem cell graft donor, obtained from the stem cell graft. CDR3 DNA: TGCAGTGCTAGTGACCCTAGCGGGAGCACGAGGAATGAGCAGTTCTTC. It is translated as CSASDPSGSTRNEQFF.